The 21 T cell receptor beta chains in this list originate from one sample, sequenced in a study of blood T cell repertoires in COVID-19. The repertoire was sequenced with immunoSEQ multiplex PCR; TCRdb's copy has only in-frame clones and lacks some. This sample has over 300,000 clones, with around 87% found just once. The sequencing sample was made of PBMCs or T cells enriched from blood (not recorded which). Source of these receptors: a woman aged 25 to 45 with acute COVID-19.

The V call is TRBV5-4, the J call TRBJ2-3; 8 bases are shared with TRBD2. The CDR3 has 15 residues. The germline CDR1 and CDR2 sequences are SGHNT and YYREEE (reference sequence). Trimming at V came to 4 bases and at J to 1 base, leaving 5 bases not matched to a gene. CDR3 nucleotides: TGTGCCAGCAGCACCAGAGCGGGGGGCACAGATACGCAGTATTTT. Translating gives CASSTRAGGTDTQYF.

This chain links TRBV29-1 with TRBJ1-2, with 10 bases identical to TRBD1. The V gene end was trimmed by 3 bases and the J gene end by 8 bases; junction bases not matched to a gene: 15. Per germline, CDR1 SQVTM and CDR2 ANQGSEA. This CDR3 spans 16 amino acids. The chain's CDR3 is CSVDLRDRGYLRGYTF. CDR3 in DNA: TGCAGCGTTGACCTCCGGGACAGGGGCTATCTCCGGGGCTACACCTTC.

CDR3: CASSRTTGIGYTF. The CDR3 nucleotides read TGTGCCAGCAGCCGGACGACAGGGATCGGCTACACCTTC. The V call is TRBV5-4, the J call TRBJ1-2; 7 nucleotides match TRBD1. This CDR3 spans 13 amino acids. After removal of 4 bases from V and 8 bases from J, the junction contained 8 bases not matched to a gene. Germline CDR1 and CDR2: SGHNT and YYREEE (reference sequence).

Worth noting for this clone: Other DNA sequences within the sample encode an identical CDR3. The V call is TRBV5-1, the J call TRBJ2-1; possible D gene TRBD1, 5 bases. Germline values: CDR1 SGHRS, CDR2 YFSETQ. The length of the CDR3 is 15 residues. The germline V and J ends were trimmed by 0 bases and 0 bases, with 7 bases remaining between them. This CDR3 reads CASSLGQGSYNEQFF. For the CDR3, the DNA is TGCGCCAGCAGCTTGGGGCAGGGCTCCTACAATGAGCAGTTCTTC.

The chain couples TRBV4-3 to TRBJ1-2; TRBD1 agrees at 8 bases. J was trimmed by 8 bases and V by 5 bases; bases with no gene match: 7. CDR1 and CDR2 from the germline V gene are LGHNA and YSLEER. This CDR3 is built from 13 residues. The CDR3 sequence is CASSIDRGGGYTF. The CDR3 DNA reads TGCGCCAGCAGCATTGACAGGGGTGGCGGCTACACCTTC.

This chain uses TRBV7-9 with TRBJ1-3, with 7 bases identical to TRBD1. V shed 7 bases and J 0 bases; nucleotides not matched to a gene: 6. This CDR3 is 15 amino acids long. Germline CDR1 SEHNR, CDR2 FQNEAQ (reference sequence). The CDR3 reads CASTHAGGSGNTIYF. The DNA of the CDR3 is TGTGCCAGCACCCACGCAGGGGGCTCTGGAAACACCATATATTTT.

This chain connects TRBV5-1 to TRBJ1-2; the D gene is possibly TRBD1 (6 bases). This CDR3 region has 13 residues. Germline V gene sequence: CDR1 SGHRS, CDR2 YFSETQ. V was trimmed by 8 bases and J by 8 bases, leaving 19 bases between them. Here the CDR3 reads CASTKDGTIGYTF. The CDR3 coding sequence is TGCGCCAGTACCAAGGACGGGACAATCGGCTACACCTTC.

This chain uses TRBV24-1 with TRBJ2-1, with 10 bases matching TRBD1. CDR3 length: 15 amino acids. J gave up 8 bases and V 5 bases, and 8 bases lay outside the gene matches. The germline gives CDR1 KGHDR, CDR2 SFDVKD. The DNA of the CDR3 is TGTGCCACCAGTGTGGGGACAGGGGTAATCGATGAGCAGTTCTTC. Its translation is CATSVGTGVIDEQFF.

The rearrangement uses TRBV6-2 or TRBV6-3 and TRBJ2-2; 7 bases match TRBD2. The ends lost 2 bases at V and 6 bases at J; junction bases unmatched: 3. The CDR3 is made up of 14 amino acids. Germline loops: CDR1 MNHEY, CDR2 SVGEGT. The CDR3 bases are TGTGCCAGCAGTTACCGAAGCGGGGCCGGGGAGCTGTTTTTT. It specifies CASSYRSGAGELFF.

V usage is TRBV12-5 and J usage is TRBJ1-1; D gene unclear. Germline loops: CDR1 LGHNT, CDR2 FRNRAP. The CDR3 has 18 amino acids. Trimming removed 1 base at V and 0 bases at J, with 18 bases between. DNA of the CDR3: TGTGCTAGTGGTTTGGGGGCGAAGGAGGGAACAATGAACACTGAAGCTTTCTTT. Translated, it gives CASGLGAKEGTMNTEAFF.

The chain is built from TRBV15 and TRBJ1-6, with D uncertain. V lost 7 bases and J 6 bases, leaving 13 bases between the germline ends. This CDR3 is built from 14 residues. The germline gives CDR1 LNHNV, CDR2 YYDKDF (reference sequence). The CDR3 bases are TGTGCCACCATTAAGACTGCCAGTAATTCACCCCTCCACTTT. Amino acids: CATIKTASNSPLHF.

The CDR3: CASSLGTGGGYTF. CDR3 bases: TGTGCCAGCAGTTTAGGGACAGGGGGTGGCTACACCTTC. The genes are TRBV28 and TRBJ1-2; 11 positions match TRBD1. CDR1 and CDR2 from the germline V gene are MDHEN and SYDVKM. V lost 2 bases and J lost 7; bases outside the gene matches: 0. The length of the CDR3 is 13 residues.

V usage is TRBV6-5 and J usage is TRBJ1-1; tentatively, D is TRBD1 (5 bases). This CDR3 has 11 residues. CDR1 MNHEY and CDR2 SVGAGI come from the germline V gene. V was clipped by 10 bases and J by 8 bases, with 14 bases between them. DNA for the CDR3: TGTGCCACCCACGGGGGTTTGGAAGCTTTCTTT. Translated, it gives CATHGGLEAFF.

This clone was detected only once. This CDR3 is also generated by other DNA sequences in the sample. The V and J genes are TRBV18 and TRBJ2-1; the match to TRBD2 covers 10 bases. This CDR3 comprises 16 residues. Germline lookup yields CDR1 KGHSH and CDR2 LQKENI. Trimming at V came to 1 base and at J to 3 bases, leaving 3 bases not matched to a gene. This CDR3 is CASSPLPSGGYNEQFF. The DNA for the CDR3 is TGTGCCAGCTCACCACTTCCTAGCGGGGGCTACAATGAGCAGTTCTTC.

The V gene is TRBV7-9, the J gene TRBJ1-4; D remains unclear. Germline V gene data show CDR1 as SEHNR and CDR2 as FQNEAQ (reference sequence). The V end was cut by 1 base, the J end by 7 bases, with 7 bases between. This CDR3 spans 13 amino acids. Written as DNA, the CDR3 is TGTGCCAGCAGCTTAGTTCTGGCTGAAAAACTGTTTTTT. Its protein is CASSLVLAEKLFF.

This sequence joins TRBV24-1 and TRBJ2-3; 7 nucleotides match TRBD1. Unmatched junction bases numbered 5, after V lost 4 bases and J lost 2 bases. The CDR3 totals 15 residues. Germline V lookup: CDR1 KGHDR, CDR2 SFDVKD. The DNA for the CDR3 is TGTGCCACCAGTGACGCCGACAGGGACACAGATACGCAGTATTTT. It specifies CATSDADRDTDTQYF.

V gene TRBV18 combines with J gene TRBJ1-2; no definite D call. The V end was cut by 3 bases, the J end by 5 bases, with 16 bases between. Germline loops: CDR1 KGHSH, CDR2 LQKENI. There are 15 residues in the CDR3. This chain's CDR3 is CASSPPTDAEYGYTF. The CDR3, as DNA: TGTGCCAGCTCACCGCCTACAGATGCCGAATATGGCTACACCTTC.

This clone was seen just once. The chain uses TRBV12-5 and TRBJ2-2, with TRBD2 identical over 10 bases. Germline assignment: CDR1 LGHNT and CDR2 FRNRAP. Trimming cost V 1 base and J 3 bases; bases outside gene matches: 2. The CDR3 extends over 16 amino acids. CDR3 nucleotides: TGTGCTAGTGGTTTGGCTAGCGGGGGTTACACCGGGGAGCTGTTTTTT. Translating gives CASGLASGGYTGELFF.

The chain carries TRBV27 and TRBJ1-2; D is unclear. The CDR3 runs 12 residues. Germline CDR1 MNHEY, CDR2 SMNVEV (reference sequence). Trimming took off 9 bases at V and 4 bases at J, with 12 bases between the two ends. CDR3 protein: CASCRYGYGYTF. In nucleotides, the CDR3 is TGTGCCAGTTGCCGGTACGGCTATGGCTACACCTTC.

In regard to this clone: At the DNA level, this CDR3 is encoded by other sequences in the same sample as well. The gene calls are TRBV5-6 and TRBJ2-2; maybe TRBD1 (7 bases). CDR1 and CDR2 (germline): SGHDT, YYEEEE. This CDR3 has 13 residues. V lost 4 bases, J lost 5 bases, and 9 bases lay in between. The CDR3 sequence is CASSPGGTGELFF. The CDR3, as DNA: TGTGCCAGCAGCCCAGGGGGGACCGGGGAGCTGTTTTTT.

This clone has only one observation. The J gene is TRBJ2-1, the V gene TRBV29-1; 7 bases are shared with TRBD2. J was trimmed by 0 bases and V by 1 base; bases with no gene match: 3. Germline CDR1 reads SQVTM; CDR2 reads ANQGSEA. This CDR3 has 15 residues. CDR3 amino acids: CSVEGGGFSYNEQFF. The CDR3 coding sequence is TGCAGCGTTGAAGGCGGGGGATTCTCCTACAATGAGCAGTTCTTC.